This T cell receptor (beta chain) was identified during a study of cytomegalovirus exposure and HLA in healthy donors. Study conclusions and caveats: A few of the chains that were CMV-associated were confirmed in vitro to be specific for CMV antigens. Associated with cytomegalovirus, according to the listing, were about 160 TCR beta chains.

Participants comprised healthy donors of bone marrow. The PCR was carried out with 60 Vbeta primers and 13 Jbeta primers. TCRdb keeps only in-frame clones here, not all; method: immunoSEQ multiplex PCR. The sample has roughly 79,000 clones, around 74% seen once. There are 16 residues in the CDR3. V lost 2 bases, J lost 7 bases, and 21 bases lay in between. CDR1 is SGHVS, CDR2 FQNEAQ, per germline. In the case of this clone: The antigen is not known.

The J gene is TRBJ2-7, the V gene TRBV7-8; D perhaps matches TRBD1 (8 bases). The sample was PBMCs. This sequence originates from a woman aged 45-65 years in good health and CMV-seropositive. The CDR3 here is CASSLITPKQGGEQYF. As DNA, the CDR3 is TGTGCCAGCAGCTTAATTACCCCGAAACAGGGGGGGGAGCAGTACTTC.